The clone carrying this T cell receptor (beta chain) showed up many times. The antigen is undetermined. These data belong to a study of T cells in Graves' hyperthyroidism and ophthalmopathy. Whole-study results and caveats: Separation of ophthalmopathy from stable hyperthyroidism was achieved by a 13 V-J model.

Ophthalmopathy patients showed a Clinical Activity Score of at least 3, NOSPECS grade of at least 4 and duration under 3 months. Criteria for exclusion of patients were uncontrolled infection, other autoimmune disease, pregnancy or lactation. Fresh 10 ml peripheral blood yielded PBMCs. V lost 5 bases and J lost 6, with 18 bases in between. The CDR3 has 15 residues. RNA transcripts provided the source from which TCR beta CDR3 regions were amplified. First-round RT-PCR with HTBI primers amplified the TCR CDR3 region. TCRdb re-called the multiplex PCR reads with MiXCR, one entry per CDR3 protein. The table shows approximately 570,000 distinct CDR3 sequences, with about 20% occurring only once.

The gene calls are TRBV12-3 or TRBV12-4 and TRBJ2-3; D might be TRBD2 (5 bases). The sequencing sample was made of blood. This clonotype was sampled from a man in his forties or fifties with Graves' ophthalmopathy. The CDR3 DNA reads TGTGCCAGCAGTACTCAGCGGTCTTTGGGGGATACGCAGTATTTT. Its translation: CASSTQRSLGDTQYF.